The 12 T cell receptor beta chains below all came from one sample that was sequenced in a study of T cell changes during pregnancy in multiple sclerosis. The assay was immunoSEQ multiplex PCR, and TCRdb's table has in-frame clones only and misses some. In the table there are tens of thousands of clones, around 90% of which are singletons. The source was peripheral blood, collected in the second trimester of pregnancy. The receptors were sampled from a female donor in good health, enrolled as a control in a pregnancy study.

This chain joins TRBV19 and TRBJ2-1, with 10 nucleotides matching TRBD2. CDR1 is LNHDA and CDR2 is SQIVND in the germline V gene (reference sequence). CDR3 length equals 15 residues. Trimming took 6 bases from V and 1 from J; bases not matched to a gene: 3. The CDR3 DNA reads as TGTGCCAGTAGCCTACTAGCGGGGTCCTACAATGAGCAGTTCTTC. It is translated as CASSLLAGSYNEQFF.

The V gene is TRBV23-1, the J gene TRBJ1-2, with TRBD1 identical over 9 bases. TRBV23-1 is given ORF status, its function remaining uncertain. This CDR3 comprises 14 residues. The J segment lost 5 bases and the V segment lost 11 bases, leaving 12 bases of the junction unmatched. CDR3 sequence reads: CARQRQGTGYGYTF. DNA of the CDR3: TGCGCCCGCCAGAGACAGGGGACAGGGTATGGCTACACCTTC.

This sequence joins TRBV27 and TRBJ2-1; 12 bases are shared with TRBD2. The CDR3 is 16 residues long. Germline loops: CDR1 MNHEY, CDR2 SMNVEV (reference sequence). J lost 9 bases, V lost 5 bases, and 11 bases had no gene match. CDR3 protein: CASSPRLAGVEIEQFF. CDR3 sequence (DNA): TGTGCCAGCAGTCCCCGACTAGCGGGAGTCGAAATTGAGCAGTTCTTC.

The rearrangement uses TRBV5-1 and TRBJ2-1; TRBD2 aligns across 11 bases. The CDR3 is 19 amino acids. J lost 1 base, V lost 0 bases, and 9 bases had no gene match. Germline CDR1 reads SGHRS; CDR2 reads YFSETQ. CDR3 sequence: CASSLGSKLAGVSYNEQFF. Here the CDR3 DNA reads TGCGCCAGCAGCTTGGGATCAAAACTAGCGGGAGTTTCCTACAATGAGCAGTTCTTC.

V gene TRBV25-1 combines with J gene TRBJ1-2; a possible D gene is TRBD1 (6 bases). CDR1 and CDR2 (germline): MGHDK, SYGVNS. The V end was cut by 5 bases, the J end by 2 bases, with 15 bases between. This CDR3 has 15 amino acids. For the CDR3, the DNA is TGTGCCAGCAGTAGAATTACGGGGGGCAACTATGGCTACACCTTC. Translating it yields CASSRITGGNYGYTF.

The chain combines TRBV28 with TRBJ1-5; 9 bases line up with TRBD1. The CDR3 loop spans 13 amino acids. Per the germline V gene, CDR1 is MDHEN and CDR2 is SYDVKM. The V gene end was trimmed by 7 bases and the J gene end by 6 bases; junction bases not matched to a gene: 4. The CDR3 DNA is TGTGCCAGCATGGACAGGGGCGGTCAGCCCCAGCATTTT. The encoded protein is CASMDRGGQPQHF.

The rearrangement joins TRBV6-1 to TRBJ2-3, with D unclear. With 5 bases removed from V and 5 bases from J, the gap between germline ends came to 11 bases. CDR3 length: 13 amino acids. Germline loops: CDR1 MNHNS, CDR2 SASEGT. The CDR3 sequence: CASSTRSGDTQYF. The CDR3 nucleotides read TGTGCCAGCAGTACCCGGTCCGGAGATACGCAGTATTTT.

The J gene is TRBJ1-1, the V gene TRBV6-1; a possible D gene is TRBD1 (6 bases). CDR3 length: 16 residues. Germline V gene sequence: CDR1 MNHNS, CDR2 SASEGT. Between the trimmed V and J ends, which lost 5 bases and 5 bases, there was a span of 21 bases. The CDR3 sequence: CASSQGGTARGTEAFF. CDR3 DNA sequence: TGTGCCAGCAGTCAAGGGGGGACGGCGAGGGGGACTGAAGCTTTCTTT.

The genes are TRBV29-1 and TRBJ1-2, with 9 nucleotides matching TRBD1. Germline V gene lookup returns CDR1 SQVTM and CDR2 ANQGSEA. The ends lost 7 bases at V and 9 bases at J; junction bases unmatched: 9. The CDR3 sequence is 12 residues long. In nucleotides, the CDR3 is TGCAGCGCAGAGGACAGGGGAAGTAGCTACACCTTC. Encoded protein: CSAEDRGSSYTF.

The chain is built from TRBV2 and TRBJ2-1; D perhaps matches TRBD2 (6 bases). The CDR3 covers 14 residues. Between the trimmed V and J ends, which lost 11 bases and 2 bases, there was a span of 16 bases. CDR1 is SNHLY and CDR2 is FYNNEI in the germline V gene. The CDR3 loop is CAAGRKEAYNEQFF. CDR3 in DNA: TGTGCCGCTGGGAGGAAGGAAGCCTACAATGAGCAGTTCTTC. Looking up the rest from reference TRBV2 and TRBJ2-1 gives the full variable domain: EPEVTQTPSHQVTQMGQEVILRCVPISNHLYFYWYRQILGQKVEFLVSFYNNEISEKSEIFDDQFSVERPDGSNFTLKIRSTKLEDSAMYFCAAGRKEAYNEQFFGPGTRLTVL.

The gene calls are TRBV2 and TRBJ1-5; D remains ambiguous. CDR3 length: 14 amino acids. V was clipped by 7 bases and J by 1 base, with 11 bases between them. Germline CDR1 and CDR2: SNHLY and FYNNEI. In DNA form, the CDR3 reads TGTGCCAGCATCGGCGGCGGGAGCAATCAGCCCCAGCATTTT. Protein sequence: CASIGGGSNQPQHF.

The chain uses TRBV4-2 and TRBJ1-6; 7 bases line up with TRBD1. Germline V gene sequence: CDR1 LGHNA, CDR2 YNFKEQ. CDR3 length equals 16 residues. V lost 0 bases to trimming and J lost 7 bases; unmatched junction nucleotides: 6. The CDR3 DNA reads TGTGCCAGCAGCCAAGATCTGACAGGGAAGAATTCACCCCTCCACTTT. This sequence encodes CASSQDLTGKNSPLHF.